One sample yielded the 8 T cell receptor beta chains listed below, sequenced in a study of T cells after yellow fever vaccination. TCRdb recomputed calls from the 5' RACE reads with MiXCR, one row per CDR3 protein. There are a few hundred thousand distinct CDR3 sequences in the sample; under 15% occur only once, and around 3% lies in the top ten. The specimen was CD4+ T cells sorted from PBMCs, collected 15 days after the yellow fever booster vaccination. These receptors all stem from a man between 18 and 35 years old who received the YFV17D yellow fever vaccine.

The chain uses TRBV29-1 and TRBJ2-7, with D perhaps TRBD2 (5 bases). The CDR3 consists of 11 residues. Between the trimmed V and J ends, which lost 8 bases and 2 bases, there was a span of 10 bases. Germline assignment: CDR1 SQVTM and CDR2 ANQGSEA. This CDR3 reads CSPPRAYEQYV. The DNA of the CDR3 is TGCAGCCCCCCGAGGGCCTACGAGCAGTACGTC.

This chain connects TRBV24-1 to TRBJ1-1; D is possibly TRBD1 (6 bases). The CDR3 extends over 14 amino acids. Germline CDR1 reads KGHDR; CDR2 reads SFDVKD. Trimming took 7 bases from V and 5 from J, leaving 16 bases between them. The chain's CDR3 is CATRPPGVRTEAFF. CDR3 nucleotide sequence: TGTGCCACCAGGCCCCCAGGGGTTCGGACTGAAGCTTTCTTT.

V gene TRBV10-3 combines with J gene TRBJ2-3; 8 bases are shared with TRBD2. Trimming removed 1 base from V and 3 bases from J; junction bases left unmatched: 6. Germline V gene lookup returns CDR1 ENHRY and CDR2 SYGVKD. The CDR3 extends over 16 amino acids. The CDR3 is CAISEFGGGTTDTQYF. The CDR3, as DNA: TGTGCCATCAGTGAGTTTGGCGGGGGGACGACAGATACGCAGTATTTT.

This clonotype was picked up many times. The CDR3 nucleotides are TGCGCCAGCAGCCGCGACACGGCGGACTCTGGGGCCAACGTCCTGACTTTC. Translating gives CASSRDTADSGANVLTF. The genes are TRBV4-3 and TRBJ2-6; D is undetermined. The V and J ends lost 4 bases and 0 bases respectively, with 13 bases between them. The CDR3 has 17 amino acids. Germline V lookup: CDR1 LGHNA, CDR2 YSLEER.

This clonotype was counted between two and nine times. The chain employs TRBV20-1 and TRBJ2-1; 14 bases are shared with TRBD2. CDR1 is DFQATT and CDR2 is SNEGSKA in the germline V gene (reference sequence). This CDR3 contains 15 residues. V trimming: 6 bases; J trimming: 7 bases; junction bases outside the gene matches: 8. The CDR3 sequence: CSAQGLAGDRNEQFF. CDR3 nucleotide sequence: TGCAGTGCCCAGGGACTAGCGGGGGACAGAAATGAGCAGTTCTTC.

This clonotype was observed a few times. The J gene is TRBJ2-4, the V gene TRBV2; D is unclear. CDR3 size: 12 residues. The V and J ends lost 4 bases and 6 bases respectively, with 7 bases between them. Germline V gene data show CDR1 as SNHLY and CDR2 as FYNNEI. CDR3 sequence: CASSVETNIQYF. The CDR3 region has the DNA TGTGCCAGCAGTGTGGAGACAAACATTCAGTACTTC.

The chain carries TRBV11-2 and TRBJ1-6; TRBD1 agrees at 9 bases. The CDR3 length is 15 residues. V dropped 4 bases and J dropped 7; count of bases not matched to a gene: 5. Germline CDR1 reads SGHAT; CDR2 reads FQNNGV. CDR3 in amino acids: CASSWGQGGNSPLHF. The CDR3 bases are TGTGCCAGCAGCTGGGGACAGGGAGGCAATTCACCCCTCCACTTT.

The J gene is TRBJ2-7, the V gene TRBV18; TRBD1 matches at 11 bases. Germline loops: CDR1 KGHSH, CDR2 LQKENI. The V segment lost 0 bases and the J segment 6 bases; nucleotides outside the gene matches: 4. The CDR3 is 15 residues long. The CDR3 here is CASSPPVGTGGEQYV. The DNA of the CDR3 is TGTGCCAGCTCACCACCGGTGGGGACAGGGGGCGAGCAGTACGTC.